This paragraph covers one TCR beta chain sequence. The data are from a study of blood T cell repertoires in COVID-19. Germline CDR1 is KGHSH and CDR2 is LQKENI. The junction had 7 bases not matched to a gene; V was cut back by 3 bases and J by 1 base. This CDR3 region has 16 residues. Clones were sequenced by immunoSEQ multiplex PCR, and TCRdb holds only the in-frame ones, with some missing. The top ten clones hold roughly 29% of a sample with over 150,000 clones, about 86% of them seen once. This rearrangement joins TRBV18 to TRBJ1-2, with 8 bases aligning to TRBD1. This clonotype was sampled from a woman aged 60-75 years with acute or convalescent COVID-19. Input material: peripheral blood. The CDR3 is CASSPGTGNLNYGYTF. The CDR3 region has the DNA TGTGCCAGCTCACCCGGGACAGGAAATCTTAACTATGGCTACACCTTC.